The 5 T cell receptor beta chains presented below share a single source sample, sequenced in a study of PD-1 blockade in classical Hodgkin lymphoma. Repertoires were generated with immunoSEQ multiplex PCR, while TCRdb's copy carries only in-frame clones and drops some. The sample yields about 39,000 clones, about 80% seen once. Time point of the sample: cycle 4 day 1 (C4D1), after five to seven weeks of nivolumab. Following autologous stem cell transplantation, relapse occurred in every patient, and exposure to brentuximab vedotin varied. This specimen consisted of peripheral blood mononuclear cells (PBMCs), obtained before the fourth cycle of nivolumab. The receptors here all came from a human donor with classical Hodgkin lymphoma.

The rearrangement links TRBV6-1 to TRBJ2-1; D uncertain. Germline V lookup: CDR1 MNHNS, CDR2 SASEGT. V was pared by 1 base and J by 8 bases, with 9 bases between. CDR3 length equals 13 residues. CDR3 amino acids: CASSEGRGHEQFF. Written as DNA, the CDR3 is TGTGCCAGCAGTGAAGGTCGAGGCCATGAGCAGTTCTTC.

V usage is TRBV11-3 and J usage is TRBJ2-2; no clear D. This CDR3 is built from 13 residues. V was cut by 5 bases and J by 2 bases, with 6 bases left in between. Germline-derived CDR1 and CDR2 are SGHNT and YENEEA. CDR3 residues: CASSRLNTGELFF. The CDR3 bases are TGTGCCAGCAGCCGCCTTAACACCGGGGAGCTGTTTTTT.

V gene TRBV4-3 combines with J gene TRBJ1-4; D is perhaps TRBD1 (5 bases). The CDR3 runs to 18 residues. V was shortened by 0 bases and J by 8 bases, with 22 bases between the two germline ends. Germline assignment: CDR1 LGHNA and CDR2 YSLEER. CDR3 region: CASSQDWAFGASEEKLFF. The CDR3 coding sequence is TGCGCCAGCAGCCAAGATTGGGCTTTTGGGGCGTCGGAAGAAAAACTGTTTTTT.

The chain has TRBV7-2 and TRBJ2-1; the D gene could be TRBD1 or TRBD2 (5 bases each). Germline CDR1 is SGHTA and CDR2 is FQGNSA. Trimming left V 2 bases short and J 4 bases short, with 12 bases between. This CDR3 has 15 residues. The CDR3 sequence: CASSLIGTGYNEQFF. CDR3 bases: TGTGCCAGCAGCTTAATAGGGACGGGGTACAATGAGCAGTTCTTC.

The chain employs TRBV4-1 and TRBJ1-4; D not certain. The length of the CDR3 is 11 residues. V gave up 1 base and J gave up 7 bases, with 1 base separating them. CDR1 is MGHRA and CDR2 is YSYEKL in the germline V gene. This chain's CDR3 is CASSQVEKLFF. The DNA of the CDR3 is TGCGCCAGCAGCCAAGTTGAAAAACTGTTTTTT.